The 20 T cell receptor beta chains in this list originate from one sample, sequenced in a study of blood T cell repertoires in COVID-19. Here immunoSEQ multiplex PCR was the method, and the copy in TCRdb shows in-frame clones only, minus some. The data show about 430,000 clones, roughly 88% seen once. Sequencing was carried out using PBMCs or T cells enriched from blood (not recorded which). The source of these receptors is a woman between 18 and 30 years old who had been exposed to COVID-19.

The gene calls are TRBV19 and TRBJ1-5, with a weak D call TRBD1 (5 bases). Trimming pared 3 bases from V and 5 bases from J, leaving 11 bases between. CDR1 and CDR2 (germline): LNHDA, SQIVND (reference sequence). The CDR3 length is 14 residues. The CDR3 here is CASSMFQGDQPQHF. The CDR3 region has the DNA TGTGCCAGTAGTATGTTCCAGGGTGATCAGCCCCAGCATTTT. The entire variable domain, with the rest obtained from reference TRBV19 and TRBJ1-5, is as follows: DGGITQSPKYLFRKEGQNVTLSCEQNLNHDAMYWYRQDPGQGLRLIYYSQIVNDFQKGDIAEGYSVSREKKESFPLTVTSAQKNPTAFYLCASSMFQGDQPQHFGDGTRLSIL.

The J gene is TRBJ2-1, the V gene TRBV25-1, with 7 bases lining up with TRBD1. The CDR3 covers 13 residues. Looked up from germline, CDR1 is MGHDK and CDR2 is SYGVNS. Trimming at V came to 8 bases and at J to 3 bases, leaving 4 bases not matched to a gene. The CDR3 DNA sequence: TGTGCCAGCCGGGGACAGCTCTACAATGAGCAGTTCTTC. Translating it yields CASRGQLYNEQFF.

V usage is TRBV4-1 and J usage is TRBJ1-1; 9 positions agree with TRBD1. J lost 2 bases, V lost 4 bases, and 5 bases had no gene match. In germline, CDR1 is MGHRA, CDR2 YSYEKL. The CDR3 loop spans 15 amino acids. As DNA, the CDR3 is TGCGCCAGCAGCCGAGGACAGGGGCCTAACACTGAAGCTTTCTTT. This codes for CASSRGQGPNTEAFF.

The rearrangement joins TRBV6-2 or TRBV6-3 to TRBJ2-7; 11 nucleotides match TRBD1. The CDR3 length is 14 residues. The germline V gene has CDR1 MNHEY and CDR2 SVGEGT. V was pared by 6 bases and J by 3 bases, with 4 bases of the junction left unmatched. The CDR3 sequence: CASSTGTGGYEQYF. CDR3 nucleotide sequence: TGTGCCAGCAGCACCGGGACAGGGGGCTACGAGCAGTACTTC.

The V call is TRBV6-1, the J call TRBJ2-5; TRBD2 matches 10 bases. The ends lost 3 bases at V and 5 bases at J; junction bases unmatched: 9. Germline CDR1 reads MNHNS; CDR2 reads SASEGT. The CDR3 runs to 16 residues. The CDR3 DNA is TGTGCCAGCAGTGATGGGCTAGCGGGAGTCGGGGAGACCCAGTACTTC. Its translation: CASSDGLAGVGETQYF.

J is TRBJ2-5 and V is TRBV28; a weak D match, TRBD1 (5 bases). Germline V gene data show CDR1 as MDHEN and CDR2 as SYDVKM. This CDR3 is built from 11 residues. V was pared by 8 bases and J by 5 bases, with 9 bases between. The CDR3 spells CASWGTETQYF. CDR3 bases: TGTGCCAGCTGGGGCACGGAGACCCAGTACTTC.

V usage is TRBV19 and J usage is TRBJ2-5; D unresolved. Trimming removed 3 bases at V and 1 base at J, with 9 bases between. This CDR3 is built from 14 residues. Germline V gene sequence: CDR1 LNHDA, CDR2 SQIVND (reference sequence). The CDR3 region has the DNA TGTGCCAGTAGTATGTTCGGTCCCCAAGAGACCCAGTACTTC. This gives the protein CASSMFGPQETQYF. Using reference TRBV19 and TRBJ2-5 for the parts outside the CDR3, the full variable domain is DGGITQSPKYLFRKEGQNVTLSCEQNLNHDAMYWYRQDPGQGLRLIYYSQIVNDFQKGDIAEGYSVSREKKESFPLTVTSAQKNPTAFYLCASSMFGPQETQYFGPGTRLLVL.

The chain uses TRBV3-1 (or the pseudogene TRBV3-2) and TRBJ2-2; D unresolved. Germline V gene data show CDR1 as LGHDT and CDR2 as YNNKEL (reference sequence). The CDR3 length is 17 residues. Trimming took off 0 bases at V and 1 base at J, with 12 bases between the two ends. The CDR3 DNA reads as TGTGCCAGCAGCCAAGATATCTGGCAGGTGAACACCGGGGAGCTGTTTTTT. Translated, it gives CASSQDIWQVNTGELFF.

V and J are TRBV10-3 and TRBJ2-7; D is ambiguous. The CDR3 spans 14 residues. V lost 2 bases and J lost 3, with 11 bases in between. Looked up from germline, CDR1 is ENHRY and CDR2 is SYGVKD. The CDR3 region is CAISERHSNYEQYF. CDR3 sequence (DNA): TGTGCCATCAGTGAGCGACACTCGAACTACGAGCAGTACTTC.

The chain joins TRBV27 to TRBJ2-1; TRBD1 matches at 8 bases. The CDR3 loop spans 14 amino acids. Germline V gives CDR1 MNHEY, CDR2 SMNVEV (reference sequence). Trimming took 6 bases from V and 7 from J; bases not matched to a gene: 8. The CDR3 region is CASRETGEENEQFF. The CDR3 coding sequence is TGTGCCAGCAGGGAGACAGGGGAGGAGAATGAGCAGTTCTTC.

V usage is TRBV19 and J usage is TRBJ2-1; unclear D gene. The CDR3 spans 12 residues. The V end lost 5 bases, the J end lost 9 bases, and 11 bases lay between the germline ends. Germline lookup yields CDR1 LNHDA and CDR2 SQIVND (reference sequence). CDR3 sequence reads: CASSPPSGEQFF. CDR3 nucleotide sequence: TGTGCCAGTAGTCCCCCTTCGGGTGAGCAGTTCTTC.

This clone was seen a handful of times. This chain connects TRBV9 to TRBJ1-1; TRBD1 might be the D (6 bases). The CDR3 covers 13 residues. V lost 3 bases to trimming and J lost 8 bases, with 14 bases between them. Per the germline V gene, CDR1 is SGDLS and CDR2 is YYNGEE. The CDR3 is CASSGTGTREAFF. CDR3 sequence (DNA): TGTGCCAGCAGCGGAACCGGGACACGGGAAGCTTTCTTT.

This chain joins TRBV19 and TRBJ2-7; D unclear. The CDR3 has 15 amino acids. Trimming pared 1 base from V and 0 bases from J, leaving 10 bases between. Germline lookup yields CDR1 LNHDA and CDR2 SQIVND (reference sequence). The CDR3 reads CASSIGGRISYEQYF. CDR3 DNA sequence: TGTGCCAGTAGTATAGGCGGCAGAATCTCCTACGAGCAGTACTTC.

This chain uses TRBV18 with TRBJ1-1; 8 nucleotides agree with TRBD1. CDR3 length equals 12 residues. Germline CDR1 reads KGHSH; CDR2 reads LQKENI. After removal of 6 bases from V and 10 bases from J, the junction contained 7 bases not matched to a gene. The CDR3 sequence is CASSQRQGAAFF. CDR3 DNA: TGTGCCAGCTCTCAACGTCAGGGGGCAGCTTTCTTT.

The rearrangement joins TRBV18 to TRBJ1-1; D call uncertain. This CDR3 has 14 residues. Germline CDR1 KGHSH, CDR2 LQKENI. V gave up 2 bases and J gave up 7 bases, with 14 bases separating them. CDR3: CASSPGRLGSEAFF. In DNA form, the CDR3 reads TGTGCCAGCTCACCAGGCAGGCTGGGTAGTGAAGCTTTCTTT.

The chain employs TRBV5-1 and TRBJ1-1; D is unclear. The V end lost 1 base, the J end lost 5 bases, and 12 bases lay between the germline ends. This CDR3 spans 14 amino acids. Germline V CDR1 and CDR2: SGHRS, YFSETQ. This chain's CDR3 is CASSLRRETTEAFF. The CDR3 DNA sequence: TGCGCCAGCAGCTTGCGGAGGGAGACAACTGAAGCTTTCTTT.

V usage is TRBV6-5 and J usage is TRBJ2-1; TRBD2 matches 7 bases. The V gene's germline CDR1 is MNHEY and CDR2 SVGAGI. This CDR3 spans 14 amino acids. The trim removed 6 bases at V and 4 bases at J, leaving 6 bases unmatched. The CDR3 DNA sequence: TGTGCCAGCAGCGGGGGACTATTTTACAATGAGCAGTTCTTC. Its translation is CASSGGLFYNEQFF.

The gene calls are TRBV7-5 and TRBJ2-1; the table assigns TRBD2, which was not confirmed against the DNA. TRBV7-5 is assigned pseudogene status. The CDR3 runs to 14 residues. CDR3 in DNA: TGTGCCAGAAGGCAAAATGGACTAGCCCGGGAGCAGTTCTTC. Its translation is CARRQNGLAREQFF.

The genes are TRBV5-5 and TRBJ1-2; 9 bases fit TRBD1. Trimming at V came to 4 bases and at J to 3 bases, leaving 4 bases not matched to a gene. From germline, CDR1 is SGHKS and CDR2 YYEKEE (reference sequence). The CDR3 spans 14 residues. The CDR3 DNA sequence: TGTGCCAGCAGCCCCCGGGACAGGGACTATGGCTACACCTTC. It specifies CASSPRDRDYGYTF.

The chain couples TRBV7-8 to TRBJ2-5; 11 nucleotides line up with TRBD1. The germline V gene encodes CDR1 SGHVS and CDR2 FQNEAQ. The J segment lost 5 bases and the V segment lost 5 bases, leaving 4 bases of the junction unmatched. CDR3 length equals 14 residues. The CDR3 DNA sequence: TGTGCCAGCAGCGCCGGGACAGGGGGGGAGACCCAGTACTTC. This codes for CASSAGTGGETQYF. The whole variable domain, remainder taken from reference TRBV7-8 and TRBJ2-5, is GAGVSQSPRYKVAKRGQDVALRCDPISGHVSLFWYQQALGQGPEFLTYFQNEAQLDKSGLPSDRFFAERPEGSVSTLKIQRTQQEDSAVYLCASSAGTGGETQYFGPGTRLLVL.